Included here is one TCR beta chain sequence, with context. Antigen: not known. The CDR3 runs 16 residues. The V gene's germline CDR1 is LGHNA and CDR2 YSLEER. Deletions cut 0 bases from V and 4 bases from J, with 15 bases between. This sample is part of a study of OX40 agonist ivuxolimab in advanced cancers. Background on the study: Males comprised approximately 81% of the group, whose mean age was roughly 60 years (range roughly 20 to 85).

The assay was immunoSEQ multiplex PCR, and TCRdb's table has in-frame clones only and misses some. The sample records 9,500 to 12,000 clones, more than 60% being singletons. Study-wide results and caveats: Clonal expansion by week 6 occurred in CD4+ and CD8+ blood T cells (at 0.1 to 3.0 mg/kg).

The V call is TRBV4-3, the J call TRBJ1-2; TRBD1 might be the D (5 bases). The sequence came from an adult with an advanced solid tumor such as melanoma, head and neck, liver or kidney cancer. The sequenced sample was CD4+ or CD8+ T cells sorted from blood, obtained in a trial of the OX40 agonist ivuxolimab. The CDR3 region has the DNA TGCGCCAGCAGCCAAGATCTAGAGGGGCTACTCTATGGCTACACCTTC. As protein: CASSQDLEGLLYGYTF.